This TCR beta chain derives from a study of molecular identifiers for immune sequencing clone quantification. Study-wide points: Over 98% of CMV-specific effector molecules, but under 1% of naive ones, were in clones above 20 copies.

This clonotype was picked up many times. The target antigen is unknown. V was pared by 6 bases and J by 6 bases, with 13 bases between. This CDR3 is 13 amino acids long. Previously described methods and listed TCR primers were used for bulk TCR libraries. MiXCR was run by TCRdb on the PCR reads, yielding one entry per CDR3 protein. This sample has hundreds of thousands of distinct CDR3 sequences; about 25% occur once, and the top ten carry about 0.78%. The receptor was isolated from a human donor in good health. Some libraries in this study had Jurkat cell RNA spiked in. The J gene is TRBJ2-3, the V gene TRBV12-3 or TRBV12-4; a possible D gene is TRBD2 (6 bases). Sequencing was done on a sample of naive CD8+ T cells from blood, with Jurkat cell RNA spiked in. This sample's subset: FACS-sorted CD8+CD4-CCR7+CD45RA+ naive T cells. For the CDR3, the DNA is TGTGCCAGCAGGTCACTAGCATCTGATACGCAGTATTTT. Its protein product is CASRSLASDTQYF.